Here is one T cell receptor (beta chain) with its context. Using immunoSEQ multiplex PCR, the repertoire was profiled, and TCRdb retains in-frame clones only, with some absent. The data contain around 40,000 clones, about 91% of them singletons. The sample originates from a study of control samples from healthy donors and cancer patients. V trimming: 0 bases; J trimming: 4 bases; junction bases outside the gene matches: 5. The CDR3 covers 15 residues. The germline gives CDR1 SGHRS, CDR2 YFSETQ. What was sequenced was PBMCs. The receptor was isolated from a middle-aged woman with head and neck cancer. The V and J genes are TRBV5-1 and TRBJ2-7; 9 bases are a match to TRBD1. The CDR3 sequence is CASSLVGTGTYEQYF. As DNA, the CDR3 is TGCGCCAGCAGCTTGGTAGGGACAGGGACATACGAGCAGTACTTC.